Listed below are T cell receptor beta chains from one sample, sequenced in a study of OX40 agonist ivuxolimab in advanced cancers. Profiling relied on immunoSEQ multiplex PCR, and the TCRdb table lists in-frame clones only, not all of them. The data hold 80,000 to 100,000 clones, with roughly 91% observed a single time. The specimen comprised CD4+ or CD8+ T cells sorted from blood, sampled in a trial of the OX40 agonist ivuxolimab. All receptors derive from an adult with an advanced solid tumor such as melanoma, head and neck, liver or kidney cancer. Each CDR3 is given with its conserved first and last residue. The order of the fields is J gene, clone size, V gene, D gene, CDR3 protein, CDR3 DNA. The D gene is left open where the match is weak. A clone size is listed for some rows: how often the clone was seen (once, few, many), or a class if it is expanded.

J: TRBJ2-1; size: .; V: TRBV14; D: .; CDR3: CASSLQRSGDEQFF; DNA: TGTGCCAGCAGCCTCCAGAGGTCAGGAGATGAGCAGTTCTTC
J: TRBJ2-7; size: .; V: TRBV6-4; D: TRBD2; CDR3: CASSPLAGGPDEQYF; DNA: TGTGCCAGCAGCCCCCTAGCGGGGGGGCCCGACGAGCAGTACTTC
J: TRBJ2-4; size: .; V: TRBV10-3; D: .; CDR3: CAISEGNIQYF; DNA: TGTGCCATCAGCGAGGGTAACATTCAGTACTTC
J: TRBJ2-1; size: .; V: TRBV5-1; D: .; CDR3: CASSGGFGRVGSYNEQFF; DNA: TGCGCCAGCAGCGGGGGGTTCGGTAGGGTCGGGTCCTACAATGAGCAGTTCTTC
J: TRBJ2-3; size: .; V: TRBV7-2; D: .; CDR3: CASSPLNTDTQYF; DNA: TGTGCCAGCAGCCCCCTTAACACAGATACGCAGTATTTT
J: TRBJ2-2; size: .; V: TRBV30; D: TRBD2; CDR3: CAWEITSGGDANTGELFF; DNA: TGTGCCTGGGAAATAACTAGCGGGGGAGATGCGAACACCGGGGAGCTGTTTTTT
J: TRBJ1-6; size: .; V: TRBV6-5; D: .; CDR3: CASSYSSRGRGSPLHF; DNA: TGTGCCAGCAGTTACTCCTCCAGGGGAAGGGGCTCACCCCTCCACTTT
J: TRBJ2-7; size: many; V: TRBV6-6; D: .; CDR3: CASSSRSPGEQYF; DNA: TGTGCCAGCAGTAGCCGGTCGCCCGGTGAGCAGTACTTC
J: TRBJ1-2; size: .; V: TRBV2; D: .; CDR3: CASSERRGGYTF; DNA: TGTGCCAGCAGTGAACGCAGGGGCGGCTACACCTTC
J: TRBJ1-1; size: .; V: TRBV6-5; D: .; CDR3: CASLPKQGVDTEAFF; DNA: TGTGCCAGCCTACCGAAACAGGGAGTAGACACTGAAGCTTTCTTT
J: TRBJ2-7; size: .; V: TRBV18; D: TRBD1; CDR3: CASSPDRVYEQYF; DNA: TGTGCCAGCTCACCTGACAGGGTTTACGAGCAGTACTTC
J: TRBJ1-6; size: .; V: TRBV19; D: TRBD1; CDR3: CASSPGQGANSPLHF; DNA: TGTGCCAGTAGTCCGGGACAGGGGGCTAATTCACCCCTCCACTTT
J: TRBJ2-3; size: .; V: TRBV2; D: TRBD2; CDR3: CAIFGGGGTDTQYF; DNA: TGTGCCATTTTCGGCGGGGGGGGAACAGATACGCAGTATTTT
J: TRBJ2-7; size: .; V: TRBV6-5; D: .; CDR3: CASSYSSGGLYEQYF; DNA: TGTGCCAGCAGTTACTCGTCTGGGGGCCTCTACGAGCAGTACTTC
J: TRBJ2-7; size: .; V: TRBV29-1; D: .; CDR3: CSAKTDSSSYEQYF; DNA: TGCAGCGCCAAGACTGATTCATCCTCCTACGAGCAGTACTTC
J: TRBJ2-3; size: .; V: TRBV7-9; D: TRBD1; CDR3: CASSLGQGRTDTQYF; DNA: TGTGCCAGCAGCTTAGGACAGGGACGCACAGATACGCAGTATTTT
J: TRBJ2-1; size: once; V: TRBV11-3; D: .; CDR3: CASSLGNPSYNEQFF; DNA: TGTGCCAGCAGCCTTGGGAACCCTTCCTACAATGAGCAGTTCTTC
J: TRBJ1-4; size: .; V: TRBV11-2; D: .; CDR3: CASSSEGTLSPGKLFF; DNA: TGTGCCAGCAGCTCCGAGGGTACCCTGAGCCCGGGAAAACTGTTTTTT
J: TRBJ2-2; size: .; V: TRBV5-4; D: .; CDR3: CASSSTGSGTGELFF; DNA: TGTGCCAGCAGCTCTACAGGGTCGGGCACCGGGGAGCTGTTTTTT
J: TRBJ2-2; size: .; V: TRBV5-4; D: TRBD2; CDR3: CASPSNPGGNGELFF; DNA: TGTGCCAGCCCCTCTAACCCGGGGGGGAACGGGGAGCTGTTTTTT
J: TRBJ2-7; size: .; V: TRBV5-5; D: TRBD1; CDR3: CASSSHTGQGYEQYF; DNA: TGTGCCAGCAGCTCGCATACGGGACAGGGTTACGAGCAGTACTTC
J: TRBJ1-4; size: once; V: TRBV7-4; D: .; CDR3: CASSFREINEKLFF; DNA: TGTGCCAGCAGTTTCAGGGAGATTAATGAAAAACTGTTTTTT
J: TRBJ1-5; size: .; V: TRBV5-4; D: TRBD1; CDR3: CASRPDRVGEQPQHF; DNA: TGTGCCAGCAGACCGGACAGGGTCGGTGAACAGCCCCAGCATTTT
J: TRBJ1-5; size: .; V: TRBV6-1; D: TRBD1; CDR3: CASIPGGIRNQPQHF; DNA: TGTGCCAGCATTCCAGGGGGAATTCGGAATCAGCCCCAGCATTTT
J: TRBJ1-6; size: .; V: TRBV4-1; D: .; CDR3: CASSRGGGNSPLHF; DNA: TGCGCCAGCAGCCGCGGCGGCGGTAATTCACCCCTCCACTTT
J: TRBJ2-3; size: .; V: TRBV2; D: TRBD2; CDR3: CASSDGGLAGTDTQYF; DNA: TGTGCCAGCAGTGACGGGGGACTAGCGGGCACAGATACGCAGTATTTT
J: TRBJ2-5; size: .; V: TRBV18; D: TRBD2; CDR3: CASSPIQRGAGAQYF; DNA: TGTGCCAGCTCACCAATCCAGCGGGGGGCCGGGGCCCAGTACTTC
J: TRBJ2-3; size: once; V: TRBV5-4; D: .; CDR3: CASSPSAGGLDTDTQYF; DNA: TGTGCCAGCAGCCCCTCAGCTGGGGGGCTTGACACAGATACGCAGTATTTT
J: TRBJ2-7; size: few; V: TRBV7-9; D: TRBD1; CDR3: CASSSQATGGSYEQYF; DNA: TGTGCCAGCAGCTCTCAGGCGACAGGGGGCTCCTACGAGCAGTACTTC
J: TRBJ2-3; size: .; V: TRBV5-4; D: TRBD2; CDR3: CASSSYIAGRRGLTDTQYF; DNA: TGTGCCAGCAGCTCCTACATAGCGGGGCGAAGGGGACTCACAGATACGCAGTATTTT
J: TRBJ1-1; size: .; V: TRBV29-1; D: .; CDR3: CSVGQGRTEAFF; DNA: TGCAGCGTTGGCCAGGGGCGAACTGAAGCTTTCTTT
J: TRBJ1-5; size: .; V: TRBV4-3; D: TRBD1; CDR3: CASSQEHRGLQPQHF; DNA: TGCGCCAGCAGCCAAGAACACAGGGGGCTCCAGCCCCAGCATTTT
J: TRBJ1-1; size: .; V: TRBV5-6; D: .; CDR3: CASSFLGQNTEAFF; DNA: TGTGCCAGCAGCTTTTTGGGGCAGAACACTGAAGCTTTCTTT
J: TRBJ1-3; size: .; V: TRBV5-5; D: TRBD1; CDR3: CASSSGQGGLSGNTIYF; DNA: TGTGCCAGCAGTTCGGGACAGGGGGGACTCTCTGGAAACACCATATATTTT
J: TRBJ2-7; size: .; V: TRBV5-1; D: .; CDR3: CASSLGVTQGEQYF; DNA: TGCGCCAGCAGCTTGGGGGTGACCCAGGGCGAGCAGTACTTC
J: TRBJ2-3; size: .; V: TRBV21-1; D: .; CDR3: CASSNPGLQTSTDTQYF; DNA: TGTGCCAGCAGCAACCCGGGGCTACAGACTAGCACAGATACGCAGTATTTT
J: TRBJ2-3; size: .; V: TRBV5-1; D: TRBD1; CDR3: CASSLRQRGRADTQYF; DNA: TGCGCCAGCAGCTTGCGACAGAGGGGGCGGGCGGATACGCAGTATTTT
J: TRBJ2-3; size: .; V: TRBV6-5; D: .; CDR3: CASSSDRSTDTQYF; DNA: TGTGCCAGCAGTTCCGACCGTAGCACAGATACGCAGTATTTT
J: TRBJ2-3; size: .; V: TRBV4-1; D: TRBD2; CDR3: CASSQGLAGGTDTQYF; DNA: TGCGCCAGCAGCCAAGGACTAGCGGGGGGCACAGATACGCAGTATTTT
J: TRBJ2-5; size: .; V: TRBV7-2; D: TRBD2; CDR3: CASSSQRGGRETQYF; DNA: TGTGCCAGCAGCTCGCAGCGGGGGGGCCGAGAGACCCAGTACTTC
J: TRBJ1-3; size: .; V: TRBV30; D: TRBD1; CDR3: CAWSDPGQGNGNTIYF; DNA: TGTGCCTGGAGTGATCCGGGACAGGGTAATGGAAACACCATATATTTT
J: TRBJ1-1; size: .; V: TRBV27; D: .; CDR3: CASSSDRMNTEAFF; DNA: TGTGCCAGCAGTTCGGACAGAATGAACACTGAAGCTTTCTTT
J: TRBJ2-1; size: .; V: TRBV5-8; D: TRBD2; CDR3: CASSFGAGGPHNEQFF; DNA: TGTGCCAGCAGCTTCGGAGCGGGGGGGCCTCACAATGAGCAGTTCTTC
J: TRBJ1-6; size: .; V: TRBV7-9; D: TRBD1; CDR3: CASSRYRGPRIANNSPLHF; DNA: TGTGCCAGCAGCAGGTACAGGGGGCCCCGAATCGCGAATAATTCACCCCTCCACTTT
J: TRBJ1-1; size: .; V: TRBV5-1; D: .; CDR3: CASSPDTVNTEAFF; DNA: TGCGCCAGCAGTCCTGACACGGTGAACACTGAAGCTTTCTTT
J: TRBJ1-1; size: .; V: TRBV12-5; D: .; CDR3: CASGSGFGAFF; DNA: TGTGCTAGTGGTTCAGGGTTTGGAGCTTTCTTT
J: TRBJ1-3; size: .; V: TRBV9; D: .; CDR3: CASSPQQGRSSGNTIYF; DNA: TGTGCCAGCAGCCCACAACAGGGCCGTAGCTCTGGAAACACCATATATTTT
J: TRBJ2-3; size: few; V: TRBV4-1; D: TRBD2; CDR3: CASSQETASGGVGDTQYF; DNA: TGCGCCAGCAGCCAAGAAACCGCAAGCGGGGGGGTCGGAGATACGCAGTATTTT
J: TRBJ1-1; size: .; V: TRBV25-1; D: .; CDR3: CASSEEGRGTEAFF; DNA: TGTGCCAGCAGTGAAGAGGGAAGGGGCACTGAAGCTTTCTTT
J: TRBJ2-3; size: .; V: TRBV5-1; D: .; CDR3: CASSLVAAAVSTDTQYF; DNA: TGCGCCAGCAGCTTGGTCGCGGCAGCAGTCAGCACAGATACGCAGTATTTT
J: TRBJ2-5; size: once; V: TRBV19; D: TRBD2; CDR3: CASSIFGRDETQYF; DNA: TGTGCCAGTAGTATCTTTGGGAGGGATGAGACCCAGTACTTC
J: TRBJ2-5; size: few; V: TRBV30; D: TRBD1; CDR3: CAWKERFGQGALRETQYF; DNA: TGTGCCTGGAAGGAACGTTTCGGGCAGGGGGCGCTTCGGGAGACCCAGTACTTC
J: TRBJ2-1; size: once; V: TRBV11-2; D: TRBD2; CDR3: CASSLDYRTSGGNEQFF; DNA: TGTGCCAGCAGCTTAGATTATCGAACTAGCGGAGGCAATGAGCAGTTCTTC
J: TRBJ2-2; size: once; V: TRBV5-1; D: .; CDR3: CASSLARAGANTGELFF; DNA: TGCGCCAGCAGCTTGGCGAGGGCAGGGGCTAACACCGGGGAGCTGTTTTTT